The subject of this entry is one T cell receptor beta chain. Antigen specificity is unknown. This record comes from a study of T cells after posttransplantation cyclophosphamide. Findings and caveats of the study: TRB overlap between skin or GI tissue T cells and blood was limited. Later post-transplant blood repertoires were often dominated by donor CD8+ memory clones. TRB clonality was highly associated with recipient CMV seropositivity and reactivation.

Profiled with immunoSEQ multiplex PCR; TCRdb holds only in-frame clones, not every one. The sample has roughly 49,000 clones, approximately 86% seen once; the top ten hold approximately 2.6%. Sequences were obtained from PBMCs. This receptor was taken from a man aged 30 to 39 with a blood cancer, CMV-positive, and with a related stem cell donor.

Here the CDR3 DNA reads TGCGCCAGCAGCTTGGGGCTAGTAACCCCAGATACGCAGTATTTT. The encoded protein is CASSLGLVTPDTQYF. This chain joins TRBV5-1 and TRBJ2-3; no firm D call. CDR1 is SGHRS and CDR2 is YFSETQ in the germline V gene. The germline V and J ends were trimmed by 0 bases and 4 bases, with 12 bases remaining between them. The CDR3 spans 15 residues.